This T cell receptor beta chain was documented in a study of CD8 T cells in ankylosing spondylitis. Overall study findings and caveats: Seemingly distinctive of ankylosing spondylitis blood was a TCR beta motif formed by eight highly homologous variants. It was reported that disease-linked clones were significantly enriched in matched ankylosing spondylitis synovial fluid.

This clonotype was counted ten times or more. Its matching antigen is unknown. Germline-derived CDR1 and CDR2 are SQVTM and ANQGSEA. The CDR3 sequence is 10 residues long. TCRdb re-called the 5' RACE reads through MiXCR, storing one row per CDR3 protein. The data show about 340,000 distinct CDR3 sequences, with about 15% seen just once and approximately 0.99% held by the top ten. Sequencing was carried out using blood, either unsorted or a sorted T cell fraction (not recorded which). This TCR was recovered from a male donor with ankylosing spondylitis or in good health (not recorded which). The chain couples TRBV29-1 to TRBJ2-3, with D possibly being TRBD2 (6 bases). The CDR3 sequence: CTVREDTQYF. CDR3 nucleotides: TGCACCGTACGGGAGGATACGCAGTATTTT.